This TCR beta chain stems from a study of blood T cells in healthy people across ages. Across the whole study: Per every two T cells, about one barcoded beta molecule was captured by template switching.

Primers used in a second PCR of about 6 to 11 cycles were a sample-barcoded 5' primer and a J-beta primer mix. In TCRdb, the 5' RACE reads were re-called with MiXCR into one record per CDR3 protein. The sample contains about 730,000 distinct CDR3 sequences, approximately 39% of which appear only once. V dropped 0 bases and J dropped 5 bases, with 11 bases sitting between them. The germline CDR1 and CDR2 sequences are SGHTA and FQGNSA. The CDR3 extends over 15 amino acids. Isolating PBMCs gave at least 6.5 million of these cells per sample. This clonotype originated in a woman aged 55-70 years in good health. The chain is built from TRBV7-2 and TRBJ2-1; possible D gene TRBD1, 5 bases. Sequenced sample: blood. The CDR3 DNA follows: TGTGCCAGCAGCTTAGCGCCCAGGGATCACAATGAGCAGTTCTTC. Translated, it gives CASSLAPRDHNEQFF.